This is a list of T cell receptor beta chains from one sample in a study of blood T cell repertoires in COVID-19. The table came from immunoSEQ multiplex PCR; TCRdb's copy has only in-frame clones and leaves some out. The table lists 300,000 or so clones, around 90% of them singletons. The specimen sequenced was peripheral blood. The receptors were sampled from a young man who had recovered from COVID-19. Both conserved end residues are trimmed from each CDR3.

V: TRBV5-1
CDR3: ASSLVDRVGDEQY

V: TRBV20-1
CDR3: SASFPPGGRAGRTDTQY

V: TRBV16
CDR3: ASSHPDGSSYNSPLH

V: TRBV18
CDR3: ASSPGQTNTGELF

V: TRBV15
CDR3: ATSSGAGGSEQY

V: TRBV19
CDR3: ASSIGDQETQY

V: TRBV9
CDR3: ASSVGDRVGEQY

V: TRBV19
CDR3: ASSIGGFGNTIY

V: TRBV7-2
CDR3: ASNNQGALNNSPLH

V: TRBV6-5
CDR3: ASSLGVHGELF

V: TRBV6-5
CDR3: ASSYSGVRGYT

V: TRBV11-2
CDR3: ASSLGGEETQY

V: TRBV18
CDR3: ASSPPQGASTDTQY

V: TRBV5-8
CDR3: ASSLEGWQGAWEQY

V: TRBV7-9
CDR3: AQAGGDSNEQF

V: TRBV9
CDR3: ASSATGGLSGNTIY